One sample yielded the 13 T cell receptor beta chains listed below, sequenced in a study of PD-1 blockade in classical Hodgkin lymphoma (dated by TCRdb to between 2020 and 2021). The library was generated by the immunoSEQ multiplex PCR assay. The table comes from immuneACCESS by way of TCRdb, which keeps in-frame sequences with V and J called. Part of the clones is missing from these tables; in studies checked, under half for an unresolved V gene and the rest for unknown reasons. Here the sample has 50,000 or so clones; almost 90% occur a single time. About 14% of the sample is held by the ten biggest clonotypes. In the paper's terms, the time point label means: cycle 4 day 1 (C4D1), after 6 weeks of nivolumab. Every trial patient had relapsed after autologous stem cell transplantation, and cohorts A, B and C differed in prior brentuximab vedotin exposure. Here the sequenced sample was peripheral blood mononuclear cells (PBMCs), taken before the fourth cycle of nivolumab. The receptors shown here come from a human donor with classical Hodgkin lymphoma.

This chain's CDR3 is CASSNLQQGNRYEQYF. In nucleotides, the CDR3 is TGTGCCAGCAGTAACCTCCAACAGGGTAACCGTTACGAGCAGTACTTC. The gene calls are TRBV28 and TRBJ2-7; perhaps TRBD1 as D (6 bases). The V gene's germline CDR1 is MDHEN and CDR2 SYDVKM. V gave up 5 bases and J gave up 4 bases, with 21 bases separating them. The CDR3 is 16 amino acids.

V is TRBV27 and J is TRBJ2-5, with TRBD2 identical over 7 bases. V lost 5 bases to trimming and J lost 1 base; unmatched junction nucleotides: 10. The CDR3 runs to 16 residues. Germline V gene lookup returns CDR1 MNHEY and CDR2 SMNVEV (reference sequence). For the CDR3, the DNA is TGTGCCAGCAGTCCCTGGCTAGCGGAATTCCAAGAGACCCAGTACTTC. Amino acids: CASSPWLAEFQETQYF.

The CDR3 DNA reads as TGTGCCATCAGGGGACAGCAAGCCGACAATGAGCAGTTCTTC. It translates to CAIRGQQADNEQFF. J is TRBJ2-1 and V is TRBV10-3; 7 bases map to TRBD1. V dropped 6 bases and J dropped 5; count of bases not matched to a gene: 7. The germline V gene encodes CDR1 ENHRY and CDR2 SYGVKD. The CDR3 contains 14 residues.

The rearrangement joins TRBV27 to TRBJ1-5, with D possibly matching TRBD1 (5 bases). With 6 bases removed from V and 6 bases from J, the gap between germline ends came to 18 bases. Germline CDR1 and CDR2: MNHEY and SMNVEV (reference sequence). The CDR3 loop spans 15 amino acids. Here the CDR3 reads CASSHGGGYGQPQHF. DNA of the CDR3: TGTGCCAGCAGCCATGGGGGGGGGTACGGTCAGCCCCAGCATTTT.

V is TRBV19 and J is TRBJ2-3; D is unclear. The CDR3 is 13 residues long. V lost 7 bases to trimming and J lost 7 bases, with 15 bases between them. Germline assignment: CDR1 LNHDA and CDR2 SQIVND (reference sequence). In DNA form, the CDR3 reads TGTGCCAGTACCCCCGGAGTAGACCATACGCAGTATTTT. This translates into CASTPGVDHTQYF.

This clone has only one observation. The rearrangement uses TRBV21-1 and TRBJ2-1; the table's D call TRBD2 went unverified against the DNA. TRBV21-1 is noted as a pseudogene. The CDR3 spans 13 residues. CDR3 in DNA: TGTGCCAGCAGCCTAGCGGGAGGTAATTTGCAGTTCTTC. Its translation is CASSLAGGNLQFF.

The chain employs TRBV28 and TRBJ2-7; D perhaps matches TRBD2 (6 bases). Per the germline V gene, CDR1 is MDHEN and CDR2 is SYDVKM. This CDR3 region has 12 residues. The germline V and J ends were trimmed by 11 bases and 6 bases, with 17 bases remaining between them. The CDR3: CACLGAGSEQYF. CDR3 DNA: TGTGCCTGCTTGGGCGCGGGGTCCGAGCAGTACTTC.

The chain is built from TRBV10-1 and TRBJ2-1; D may be TRBD2 (6 bases). The V gene's germline CDR1 is WNHNN and CDR2 SYGVQD (reference sequence). This CDR3 region has 15 residues. Trimming took 3 bases from V and 3 from J, leaving 12 bases between them. The CDR3 region is CASSDERVYYNEQFF. In DNA, the CDR3 is TGCGCCAGCAGTGATGAGCGGGTGTACTACAATGAGCAGTTCTTC.

The CDR3 region has the DNA TGTGCCAGCAGACTAGCGGGCCCCTCCTACGAGCAGTACTTC. Its protein product is CASRLAGPSYEQYF. The rearrangement joins TRBV5-4 to TRBJ2-7, with TRBD2 identical over 9 bases. There are 14 residues in the CDR3. The V and J ends lost 5 bases and 0 bases, in that order; junction bases with no gene match: 3. Germline CDR1 and CDR2: SGHNT and YYREEE (reference sequence).

The chain links TRBV6-5 to TRBJ2-3; the D gene is possibly TRBD2 (6 bases). CDR3 length: 16 residues. V lost 3 bases and J lost 7, with 20 bases in between. Germline V gene lookup returns CDR1 MNHEY and CDR2 SVGAGI. CDR3 protein: CASSYYPARGIHTQYF. The CDR3 region has the DNA TGTGCCAGCAGTTATTACCCTGCGCGGGGAATTCATACGCAGTATTTT.

The V call is TRBV7-3, the J call TRBJ1-5, with 10 bases identical to TRBD1. From germline, CDR1 is SGHTA and CDR2 FQGTGA. The CDR3 extends over 16 amino acids. V shed 5 bases, J shed 3 bases, and the junction held 7 bases outside the gene matches. The CDR3 DNA is TGTGCCAGCAGCCTCCGCGGACAGGGGGTCAATCAGCCCCAGCATTTT. It yields the protein CASSLRGQGVNQPQHF.

The chain uses TRBV5-1 and TRBJ1-6, with TRBD1 identical over 7 bases. Germline trimming cut 4 bases from V and 10 bases from J; bases unmatched to any gene: 11. The CDR3 is 15 residues long. CDR1 and CDR2 (germline): SGHRS, YFSETQ. Here the CDR3 DNA reads TGCGCCAGCAGCGAGATACAGGGGTACCGGTCACCCCTCCACTTT. It is translated as CASSEIQGYRSPLHF.

Only one count was recorded for this clone. Written as DNA, the CDR3 is TGTGCCAGCAGCTTATGGACAACGAACACCGGGGAGCTGTTTTTT. Its translation: CASSLWTTNTGELFF. The chain recombines TRBV5-8 with TRBJ2-2; possibly TRBD1 for D (5 bases). V lost 2 bases and J lost 0, with 8 bases in between. The CDR3 is 15 residues long. CDR1 is SGHTS and CDR2 is YDEGEE in the germline V gene. The full variable domain, rest sourced from reference TRBV5-8 and TRBJ2-2, is EAGVTQSPTHLIKTRGQQATLRCSPISGHTSVYWYQQALGLGLQFLLWYDEGEERNRGNFPPRFSGRQFPNYSSELNVNALELEDSALYLCASSLWTTNTGELFFGEGSRLTVL.